A selection of T cell receptor beta chains follows, all from one sample in a study of T cells in Graves' hyperthyroidism and ophthalmopathy. TCRdb re-called the multiplex PCR reads with MiXCR, one entry per CDR3 protein. The sample consists of approximately 330,000 distinct CDR3 sequences, around 20% of them appearing once. The sample comprised blood. All receptors derive from a woman between 45 and 60 years old with Graves' hyperthyroidism. Both conserved end residues are part of each CDR3.

cdr3_length,v_call,j_call,cdr3_aa
14,TRBV11-2,TRBJ1-2,CASSLGGFKDGYTF
16,TRBV11-3,TRBJ2-1,CASSPGLADLYNEQFF
14,TRBV9,TRBJ2-5,CASSVSGSAETQYF
14,TRBV3-1,TRBJ2-7,CASGSLSRSYEQYF
13,TRBV5-1,TRBJ2-7,CASRESLSYEQYF
12,TRBV29-1,TRBJ2-7,CSAKDTPDEQYF
15,TRBV20-1,TRBJ2-5,CSADPGTGGQETQYF
12,TRBV6-1,TRBJ1-1,CASMSQGARAFF
13,TRBV7-3,TRBJ1-1,CASSLRWGDEAFF
13,TRBV7-9,TRBJ2-5,CASSPTRMETQYF
15,TRBV11-2,TRBJ2-1,CASSAGTGGANEQFF
18,TRBV6-4,TRBJ1-4,CASGSPGTGTTTNEKLFF
16,TRBV7-9,TRBJ1-2,CASSFPGTPSPGGYTF
13,TRBV6-1,TRBJ2-3,CASRYTGTDTQYF
17,TRBV3-1,TRBJ2-2,CASSQDEGLLNTGELFF
12,TRBV20-1,TRBJ2-7,CSVREVGRVGYF
12,TRBV5-1,TRBJ2-5,CASSLATETQYF
13,TRBV7-3,TRBJ2-1,CASSPQPDNEQFF
11,TRBV20-1,TRBJ1-2,CSASGIYGYTF
14,TRBV12-3/TRBV12-4,TRBJ1-6,CASSFSGESSPLHF
11,TRBV7-9,TRBJ2-5,CASSIQETQYF
15,TRBV28,TRBJ2-1,CASSRQGAGYNEQFF
18,TRBV19,TRBJ2-2,CASSIGGTGFANTGELFF
14,TRBV2,TRBJ2-2,CASSYFLVTGELFF
15,TRBV6-5,TRBJ2-7,CASSYSAGGAGEQYF
13,TRBV2,TRBJ1-1,CASSDWGRNQAFF
13,TRBV6-1,TRBJ1-2,CASTTGINYGYTF
11,TRBV28,TRBJ2-7,CASSYGYEQYF
16,TRBV24-1,TRBJ2-2,CATSDPIGADTGELFF